This is a list of T cell receptor beta chains from one sample in a study of shared clonotypes between healthy human individuals. Only in-frame clones appear in the TCRdb table, and some are missing; sequencing was by immunoSEQ multiplex PCR. The data contain about a million clones, approximately 75% of them seen just once; the ten biggest clones take up 0.89%. Sequencing input: memory CD4+ T cells from PBMCs. These receptors were taken from a man between 18 and 35 years old in good health. Some clones in this sample may be carry-over from other donors' samples. CDR3s include the opening cysteine and the closing phenylalanine or tryptophan. The D gene is left open where the match is weak. Clone size is stated in some rows and not others, as once, few, many or a class when expanded.

>.|TRBJ2-7|TRBV2|.
CASRPGPIYEQYF
TGTGCCAGCCGACCGGGACCGATCTACGAGCAGTACTTC
>.|TRBJ2-2|TRBV10-3|.
CAISDGFTGELFF
TGTGCCATCAGTGATGGCTTCACCGGGGAGCTGTTTTTT
>few|TRBJ2-3|TRBV7-3|TRBD1
CASSSSGQPTDTQYF
TGTGCCAGCAGCTCTTCGGGACAGCCCACAGATACGCAGTATTTT
>.|TRBJ2-7|TRBV6-5|.
CASSRFSTSSYEQYF
TGTGCCAGCAGCCGATTTAGCACCAGCTCCTACGAGCAGTACTTC
>.|TRBJ1-1|TRBV10-3|.
CAISDLTGGGSATEAFF
TGTGCCATCAGTGACCTGACTGGGGGGGGGAGCGCCACTGAAGCTTTCTTT
>few|TRBJ2-5|TRBV5-6|.
CASSLGAETQYF
TGTGCCAGCAGCTTGGGGGCAGAGACCCAGTACTTC
>.|TRBJ2-5|TRBV7-2|TRBD2
CASSPQGLAGPGGETQYF
TGTGCCAGCAGCCCCCAGGGACTAGCGGGCCCGGGGGGAGAGACCCAGTACTTC
>.|TRBJ1-1|TRBV28|TRBD1
CASRTGLNTEAFF
TGTGCCAGCAGGACAGGGCTGAACACTGAAGCTTTCTTT
>.|TRBJ2-2|TRBV18|.
CASSLSTRGTGELFF
TGTGCCAGCTCACTTTCGACTAGGGGGACCGGGGAGCTGTTTTTT
>.|TRBJ1-2|TRBV28|.
CASSSTGDGYTF
TGTGCCAGCAGTTCCACTGGGGATGGCTACACCTTC
>.|TRBJ2-5|TRBV28|TRBD1
CASSWGQGWQTQYF
TGTGCCAGCAGTTGGGGACAGGGGTGGCAGACCCAGTACTTC
>few|TRBJ2-5|TRBV7-9|TRBD2
CASSLTRGGFQETQYF
TGTGCCAGCAGCTTAACGAGGGGAGGGTTCCAAGAGACCCAGTACTTC
>few|TRBJ2-5|TRBV7-7|TRBD1
CASSSDRGQGETQYF
TGTGCCAGCAGCTCGGACAGGGGGCAGGGTGAGACCCAGTACTTC
>many|TRBJ1-2|TRBV30|.
CAWTADPTIGYTF
TGTGCCTGGACCGCGGACCCCACTATTGGCTACACCTTC
>.|TRBJ2-1|TRBV9|TRBD2
CASSPGTSGRADLSYNEQFF
TGTGCCAGCAGCCCAGGGACTAGCGGGAGAGCCGACCTCTCCTACAATGAGCAGTTCTTC
>.|TRBJ1-5|TRBV6-1|.
CASVLGQNSNQPQHF
TGTGCCAGCGTTCTTGGGCAGAATAGCAATCAGCCCCAGCATTTT
>.|TRBJ2-1|TRBV7-9|TRBD2
CASSLGAGGPNEQFF
TGTGCCAGCAGCTTAGGAGCGGGAGGGCCTAATGAGCAGTTCTTC
>once|TRBJ1-2|TRBV19|.
CASSRIGTRGVLGYTF
TGTGCCAGTAGTAGAATCGGGACACGAGGGGTTCTTGGCTACACCTTC
>.|TRBJ2-1|TRBV2|.
CASSAVRGTANEQFF
TGTGCCAGCAGTGCGGTCAGGGGTACGGCCAATGAGCAGTTCTTC
>few|TRBJ2-7|TRBV13|.
CASSLGGGMTYEQYF
TGTGCCAGCAGCTTAGGGGGCGGGATGACCTACGAGCAGTACTTC
>.|TRBJ1-1|TRBV27|.
CASRPWGNTEAFF
TGTGCCAGCAGGCCGTGGGGGAACACTGAAGCTTTCTTT
>.|TRBJ1-1|TRBV5-1|.
CASSLSWMNTEAFF
TGCGCCAGCAGCTTGAGCTGGATGAACACTGAAGCTTTCTTT
>.|TRBJ1-2|TRBV7-2|.
CASRPTGYYGYTF
TGTGCCAGCAGACCTACAGGGTACTATGGCTACACCTTC
>once|TRBJ1-3|TRBV5-1|.
CASSLEGWGDGNTIYF
TGCGCCAGCAGCTTGGAAGGATGGGGGGACGGAAACACCATATATTTT
>.|TRBJ1-2|TRBV4-2|TRBD1
CASSVGAGQGHYGYTF
TGTGCCAGCAGTGTTGGGGCAGGACAGGGCCACTATGGCTACACCTTC
>.|TRBJ1-2|TRBV27|TRBD1
CASRRDRANYGYTF
TGTGCCAGCAGACGGGACAGGGCCAACTATGGCTACACCTTC
>.|TRBJ2-3|TRBV7-9|.
CASSMIRETDTQYF
TGTGCCAGCAGCATGATACGGGAGACAGATACGCAGTATTTT
>.|TRBJ2-7|TRBV4-1|TRBD2
CASSQERDYYEQYF
TGCGCCAGCAGCCAAGAGAGGGACTACTACGAGCAGTACTTC
>few|TRBJ2-3|TRBV7-3|.
CASSSRGGKADTQYF
TGTGCCAGCAGCTCCAGGGGAGGGAAGGCAGATACGCAGTATTTT
>.|TRBJ1-2|TRBV5-1|TRBD1
CASSDSTWTGDGYGYTF
TGCGCCAGCAGCGACTCCACGTGGACAGGGGATGGCTATGGCTACACCTTC
>.|TRBJ1-1|TRBV2|TRBD1
CASSPGGPNTEAFF
TGTGCCAGCAGTCCAGGGGGACCGAACACTGAAGCTTTCTTT
>.|TRBJ2-1|TRBV7-3|.
CASSPGGDRVNEQFF
TGTGCCAGCAGCCCAGGAGGGGACAGAGTAAATGAGCAGTTCTTC
>.|TRBJ2-1|TRBV5-1|.
CASGWGDIGEQFF
TGCGCCAGCGGATGGGGGGATATCGGTGAGCAGTTCTTC
>.|TRBJ2-3|TRBV19|.
CASSISLTDTQYF
TGTGCTAGTAGTATTTCTCTCACAGATACGCAGTATTTT
>few|TRBJ2-3|TRBV4-1|TRBD2
CASSSSGSTDTQYF
TGCGCCAGCAGCTCTAGCGGAAGCACAGATACGCAGTATTTT
>.|TRBJ1-2|TRBV4-3|.
CASSQSPGLISGYTF
TGCGCCAGCAGCCAATCCCCGGGACTGATATCCGGCTACACCTTC
>.|TRBJ1-3|TRBV11-2|.
CASSLDRILTGNTIYF
TGTGCCAGCAGCTTAGATAGGATCTTAACTGGAAACACCATATATTTT
>.|TRBJ2-1|TRBV11-2|.
CASSSSSYGEQFF
TGTGCCAGCAGCTCCAGTTCCTACGGTGAGCAGTTCTTC
>.|TRBJ1-1|TRBV7-3|.
CASSSGLLNTEAFF
TGTGCCAGCAGCTCGGGACTGCTGAACACTGAAGCTTTCTTT
>.|TRBJ1-5|TRBV2|.
CASSVGRSGNQPQHF
TGTGCCAGCAGTGTTGGCAGGTCGGGCAATCAGCCCCAGCATTTT
>.|TRBJ1-5|TRBV6-5|TRBD1
CASSSSGGSGAGPQHF
TGTGCCAGCAGTTCCTCAGGGGGTTCCGGAGCTGGGCCCCAGCATTTT
>.|TRBJ2-7|TRBV19|TRBD1
CASKGQGPGEQYF
TGTGCCAGTAAGGGACAGGGGCCAGGGGAGCAGTACTTC
>.|TRBJ2-2|TRBV25-1|.
CASSERIGSGGTGELFF
TGTGCCAGCAGTGAAAGAATAGGGTCGGGTGGAACCGGGGAGCTGTTTTTT
>few|TRBJ1-5|TRBV7-2|.
CASSLEGLNQPQHF
TGTGCCAGCAGCTTAGAAGGGCTCAATCAGCCCCAGCATTTT
>.|TRBJ1-1|TRBV5-1|.
CASSLFLGNTEAFF
TGCGCCAGCAGCTTGTTCTTGGGGAACACTGAAGCTTTCTTT
>.|TRBJ2-3|TRBV5-1|TRBD2
CASSFLRGLAGNTQYF
TGCGCCAGCAGCTTCCTTAGGGGACTAGCGGGGAATACGCAGTATTTT